These 14 T cell receptor beta chains share one sample of origin, sequenced in a study of blood T cell repertoires in COVID-19. Sequencing used immunoSEQ multiplex PCR; TCRdb keeps in-frame clones, though not all of them. The repertoire holds about 14,000 clones, with roughly 87% as singletons. The material sequenced was peripheral blood. All receptors come from a human donor in a cohort sampled during active COVID-19.

This clone appeared once. The V gene is TRBV5-1, the J gene TRBJ1-2; the D is unclear. Germline assignment: CDR1 SGHRS and CDR2 YFSETQ. V was trimmed by 4 bases and J by 4 bases, leaving 11 bases between them. The CDR3 is 13 amino acids. The DNA for the CDR3 is TGCGCCAGCAGCCCCCCAGGTGTCTATGGCTACACCTTC. Its protein product is CASSPPGVYGYTF. Full variable domain (remainder filled in from reference TRBV5-1 and TRBJ1-2): KAGVTQTPRYLIKTRGQQVTLSCSPISGHRSVSWYQQTPGQGLQFLFEYFSETQRNKGNFPGRFSGRQFSNSRSEMNVSTLELGDSALYLCASSPPGVYGYTFGSGTRLTVV.

The genes are TRBV15 and TRBJ1-1; possible D gene TRBD1, 5 bases. The CDR3 is made up of 16 amino acids. Trimming removed 3 bases at V and 5 bases at J, with 19 bases between. Germline CDR1 and CDR2: LNHNV and YYDKDF (reference sequence). CDR3 bases: TGTGCCACCAGCAGGGGGGGACTGGGGAGGGGAACTGAAGCTTTCTTT. Its protein product is CATSRGGLGRGTEAFF. The whole variable domain, filled in from reference TRBV15 and TRBJ1-1, reads DAMVIQNPRYQVTQFGKPVTLSCSQTLNHNVMYWYQQKSSQAPKLLFHYYDKDFNNEADTPDNFQSRRPNTSFCFLDIRSPGLGDTAMYLCATSRGGLGRGTEAFFGQGTRLTVV.

This clone was recorded only once. V usage is TRBV30 and J usage is TRBJ1-2; 10 bases line up with TRBD1. CDR3 size: 15 residues. V lost 3 bases to trimming and J lost 6 bases; unmatched junction nucleotides: 10. Germline CDR1 reads GTSNPN; CDR2 reads SVGIG (reference sequence). CDR3 DNA sequence: TGTGCCTGGAGACCTTCGACAGGGGGCGCGAATGGCTACACCTTC. The encoded protein is CAWRPSTGGANGYTF.

The J gene is TRBJ2-4, the V gene TRBV24-1; D is possibly TRBD2 (6 bases). Germline CDR1 reads KGHDR; CDR2 reads SFDVKD. The CDR3 sequence is 16 residues long. The V end was cut by 4 bases, the J end by 0 bases, with 12 bases between. Written as DNA, the CDR3 is TGTGCCACCAGTGAGTCTAGCGCTCTAGCCAAAAACATTCAGTACTTC. Protein sequence: CATSESSALAKNIQYF.

The chain combines TRBV2 with TRBJ2-1; TRBD1 matches at 9 bases. Germline values: CDR1 SNHLY, CDR2 FYNNEI. The CDR3 sequence is 16 residues long. The trim removed 7 bases at V and 3 bases at J, leaving 10 bases unmatched. CDR3 sequence reads: CASIMDRGYGYNEQFF. As DNA, the CDR3 is TGTGCCAGCATTATGGACAGGGGTTATGGCTACAATGAGCAGTTCTTC.

The J gene is TRBJ1-2, the V gene TRBV12-3 or TRBV12-4; 10 bases fit TRBD1. This CDR3 has 13 residues. J lost 8 bases, V lost 6 bases, and 6 bases had no gene match. In DNA form, the CDR3 reads TGTGCCAGCAGCACCGGGACAGGGGACGGCTACACCTTC. Protein sequence: CASSTGTGDGYTF.

The chain couples TRBV7-9 to TRBJ2-5; 10 bases match TRBD1. CDR1 and CDR2 (germline): SEHNR, FQNEAQ (reference sequence). The CDR3 contains 15 residues. Unmatched junction bases numbered 3, after V lost 4 bases and J lost 1 base. CDR3 sequence (DNA): TGTGCCAGCAGCTCTGGACAGGGGGGCCAAGAGACCCAGTACTTC. Translating gives CASSSGQGGQETQYF.

This clone was found a few times. The CDR3: CASSEATPGLEDEQFF. The CDR3 nucleotides read TGTGCCAGCAGTGAAGCTACACCGGGACTAGAAGATGAGCAGTTCTTC. The chain uses TRBV2 and TRBJ2-1, with 8 bases identical to TRBD2. V lost 0 bases and J lost 8; bases outside the gene matches: 9. The CDR3 has 16 amino acids. Germline values: CDR1 SNHLY, CDR2 FYNNEI.

The chain carries TRBV10-2 and TRBJ2-1; 10 bases fit TRBD2. Germline-derived CDR1 and CDR2 are WSHSY and SAAADI. The CDR3 is made up of 15 amino acids. The V segment lost 5 bases and the J segment 4 bases; nucleotides outside the gene matches: 5. CDR3 coding DNA: TGCGCCAGCAGTTTGACTAGCGGGTCTTACAATGAGCAGTTCTTC. Translated, it gives CASSLTSGSYNEQFF.

The chain joins TRBV12-3 or TRBV12-4 to TRBJ2-1; TRBD1 aligns across 8 bases. This CDR3 has 12 residues. The J segment lost 10 bases and the V segment lost 3 bases, leaving 2 bases of the junction unmatched. This chain's CDR3 is CASSFRQGEQFF. The CDR3 DNA reads as TGTGCCAGCAGTTTCCGACAGGGGGAGCAGTTCTTC.

The chain couples TRBV3-1 (or the pseudogene TRBV3-2) to TRBJ2-1; TRBD2 agrees at 10 bases. CDR1 is LGHDT, CDR2 YNNKEL, per germline (reference sequence). The ends lost 0 bases at V and 2 bases at J; junction bases unmatched: 10. The CDR3 runs 19 residues. The CDR3 region is CASSQDARSGRAAYNEQFF. The CDR3 DNA reads TGTGCCAGCAGCCAAGATGCCCGAAGCGGGAGGGCCGCCTACAATGAGCAGTTCTTC.

About this clone itself: Additional DNA sequences in this sample encode the identical CDR3. The chain carries TRBV4-1 and TRBJ2-7; TRBD1 might be the D (5 bases). V was pared by 0 bases and J by 3 bases, with 6 bases between. This CDR3 has 13 residues. Germline assignment: CDR1 MGHRA and CDR2 YSYEKL. For the CDR3, the DNA is TGCGCCAGCAGCCAAGATCAGGGCTACGAGCAGTACTTC. Its translation: CASSQDQGYEQYF.

This sequence joins TRBV4-3 and TRBJ1-6; TRBD1 might be the D (5 bases). Trimming took 3 bases from V and 9 from J, leaving 9 bases between them. The CDR3 spans 13 residues. The V gene's germline CDR1 is LGHNA and CDR2 YSLEER. The DNA for the CDR3 is TGCGCCAGCAGCCAGGATAGGGGTTCACCCCTCCACTTT. Its protein is CASSQDRGSPLHF.

The gene calls are TRBV13 and TRBJ2-5; a weak D match, TRBD2 (5 bases). The CDR3 has 14 residues. The germline V and J ends were trimmed by 0 bases and 1 base, with 6 bases remaining between them. CDR1 and CDR2 (germline): PRHDT, FYEKMQ (reference sequence). The CDR3 nucleotides are TGTGCCAGCAGCTTAGGGACTACCCAAGAGACCCAGTACTTC. Translating it yields CASSLGTTQETQYF.